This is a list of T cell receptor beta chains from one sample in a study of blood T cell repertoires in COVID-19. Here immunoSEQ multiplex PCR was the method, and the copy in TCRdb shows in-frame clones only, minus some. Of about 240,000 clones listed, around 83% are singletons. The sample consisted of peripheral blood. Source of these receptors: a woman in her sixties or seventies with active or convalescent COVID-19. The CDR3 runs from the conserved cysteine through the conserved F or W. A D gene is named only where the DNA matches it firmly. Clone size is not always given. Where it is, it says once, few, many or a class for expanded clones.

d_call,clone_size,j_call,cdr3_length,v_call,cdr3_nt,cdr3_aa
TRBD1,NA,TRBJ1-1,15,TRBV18,TGTGCCAGCTCACACGGACAGGGGGCGAACACTGAAGCTTTCTTT,CASSHGQGANTEAFF
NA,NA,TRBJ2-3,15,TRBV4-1,TGCGCCAGCAGCCAAGACGGGGGAGGTAGAGATACGCAGTATTTT,CASSQDGGGRDTQYF
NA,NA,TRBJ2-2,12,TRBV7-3,TGTGCCAGCAGCTTAAACTCCGGGGAGCTGTTTTTT,CASSLNSGELFF
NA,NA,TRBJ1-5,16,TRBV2,TGTGCCAGCAGTGACTGGAAGGGGCATAGCAATCAGCCCCAGCATTTT,CASSDWKGHSNQPQHF
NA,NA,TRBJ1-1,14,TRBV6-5,TGTGCCAGCATCTCCGCTGGGCTGCCGGCTGAAGCTTTCTTT,CASISAGLPAEAFF
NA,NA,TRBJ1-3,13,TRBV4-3,TGCGCCAGCAGCCTCGGGGGGATACACACCATATATTTT,CASSLGGIHTIYF
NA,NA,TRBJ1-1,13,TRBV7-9,TGTGCCAGCAGCTTAGTCGGAGACACTGAAGCTTTCTTT,CASSLVGDTEAFF
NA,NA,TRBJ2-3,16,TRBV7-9,TGTGCCAGCAGCCTCGGTGCCTCAGGCCGGCAAGATACGCAGTATTTT,CASSLGASGRQDTQYF
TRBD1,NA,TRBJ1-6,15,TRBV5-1,TGCGCCAGCAGCTTGGCGACAGGGGCGGGTTCACCCCTCCACTTT,CASSLATGAGSPLHF
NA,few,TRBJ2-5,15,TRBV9,TGTGCCAGCAGCCCCGCAGGAGGGGGCCAAGATCTTATGTACTTC,CASSPAGGGQDLMYF
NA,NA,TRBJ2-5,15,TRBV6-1,TGTGCCAGCAGTGAAGCGCAAGGGGGTTGGGAGACCCAGTACTTC,CASSEAQGGWETQYF
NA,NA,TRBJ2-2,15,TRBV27,TGTGCCAGCAGTTTCCGGACAGTCCAACCCGGGGAGCTGTTTTTT,CASSFRTVQPGELFF
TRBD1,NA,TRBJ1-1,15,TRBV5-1,TGCGCCAGCAGCCAGGAGGGGACAGGGGATACTGAAGCTTTCTTT,CASSQEGTGDTEAFF
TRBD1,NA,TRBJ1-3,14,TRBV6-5,TGTGCCAGCGTGGGACAGGCGGCTGGAAACACCATATATTTT,CASVGQAAGNTIYF
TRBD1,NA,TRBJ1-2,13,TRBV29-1,TGCAGCGCATACGGGACAGCTAGTTATGGCTACACCTTC,CSAYGTASYGYTF
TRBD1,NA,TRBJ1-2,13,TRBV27,TGTGCCAGCAGTTTTAGGGACAGGGGTGGCTACACCTTC,CASSFRDRGGYTF
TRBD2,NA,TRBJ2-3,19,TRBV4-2,TGTGCCAGCAGCCAAGATCCCCCGGCTAGCGGGTTCCCCACAGATACGCAGTATTTT,CASSQDPPASGFPTDTQYF
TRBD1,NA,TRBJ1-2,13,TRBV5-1,TGCGCCAGCAGAGACAGGGAACGTAGAGGCTACACCTTC,CASRDRERRGYTF
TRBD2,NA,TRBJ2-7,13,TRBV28,TGTGCCAGCACTAGCGGGGGGGGCTACGAGCAGTACTTC,CASTSGGGYEQYF
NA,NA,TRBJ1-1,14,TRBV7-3,TGTGCCAGCAGCCTAGGAGGGAGGAACACTGAAGCTTTCTTT,CASSLGGRNTEAFF
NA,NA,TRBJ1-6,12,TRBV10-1,TGCGCCAGCAGTGACCCAGGGGATCCCCTCCACTTT,CASSDPGDPLHF
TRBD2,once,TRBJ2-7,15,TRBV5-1,TGCGCCAGCAGCTCGACTAGCGGGGGGGCCCACGAGCAGTACTTC,CASSSTSGGAHEQYF
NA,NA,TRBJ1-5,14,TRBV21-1,TGTGCCAGCAGCAAAAGGAGAGGGAATCAGCCCCAGCATTTT,CASSKRRGNQPQHF
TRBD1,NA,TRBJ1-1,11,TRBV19,TGTGCCAGTAGGGACAGGGTGATGGCTTTCTTT,CASRDRVMAFF
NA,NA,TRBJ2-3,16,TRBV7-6,TGTGCCAGCAGCACTTACCCGCAGACTAGCACAGATACGCAGTATTTT,CASSTYPQTSTDTQYF
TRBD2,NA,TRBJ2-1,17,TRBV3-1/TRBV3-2,TGTGCCAGCAGCCAAGATTGGGGAGCGGGGGTTTCCAATGAGCAGTTCTTC,CASSQDWGAGVSNEQFF